This TCR beta chain came from a study of shared clonotypes between healthy human individuals. The assay was immunoSEQ multiplex PCR, and TCRdb's table has in-frame clones only and misses some. This table holds about 2.1 million clones, roughly 95% found once. Looked up from germline, CDR1 is MNHNS and CDR2 is SASEGT. The CDR3 is 16 residues long. The V and J ends lost 2 bases and 5 bases respectively, with 18 bases between them. CD45RO-negative CD8 cells positively selected for CCR7 made up the naive population, which excluded terminally differentiated effector memory CD45RA+ cells. All donors were healthy HIV-negative adults lacking recent acute infections or vaccinations.

The chain joins TRBV6-1 to TRBJ2-5; D gene ambiguous. Sequenced input: naive CD8+ T cells from PBMCs. This clonotype was sampled from a man in his late teens or twenties in good health. Some clones in this sample may be carry-over from other donors' samples. The CDR3: CASSEFVRTLWETQYF. The CDR3 region has the DNA TGTGCCAGCAGTGAATTTGTCAGGACCCTCTGGGAGACCCAGTACTTC.